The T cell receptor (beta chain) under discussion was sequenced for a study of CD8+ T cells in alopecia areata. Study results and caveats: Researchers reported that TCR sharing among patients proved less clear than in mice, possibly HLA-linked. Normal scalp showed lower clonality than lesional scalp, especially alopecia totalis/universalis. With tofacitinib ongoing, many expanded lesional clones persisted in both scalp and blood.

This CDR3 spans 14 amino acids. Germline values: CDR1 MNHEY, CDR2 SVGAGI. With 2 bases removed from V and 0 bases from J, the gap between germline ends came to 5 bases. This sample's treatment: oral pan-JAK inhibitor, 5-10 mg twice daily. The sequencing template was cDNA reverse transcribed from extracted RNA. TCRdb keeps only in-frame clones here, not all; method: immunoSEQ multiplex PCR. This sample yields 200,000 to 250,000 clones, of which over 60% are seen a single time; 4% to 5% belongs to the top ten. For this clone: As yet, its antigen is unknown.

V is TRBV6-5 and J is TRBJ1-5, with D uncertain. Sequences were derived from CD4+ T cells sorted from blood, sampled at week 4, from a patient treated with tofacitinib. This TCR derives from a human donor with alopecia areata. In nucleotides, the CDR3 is TGTGCCAGCAGTTACATGTATAGCAATCAGCCCCAGCATTTT. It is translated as CASSYMYSNQPQHF.